This T cell receptor (beta chain) is from a study of beta chain features in type 1 diabetes. Of note for this clone: Its antigen is as yet unknown.

Investigators reverse transcribed all isolated RNA, so they sequenced expressed TCRB transcripts. Using immunoSEQ multiplex PCR, the repertoire was profiled, and TCRdb retains in-frame clones only, with some absent. The sample has 500,000 to 800,000 clones, roughly 12% seen once. Points from the study as a whole: Type 1 diabetes patients had moderately but significantly shorter TCRB CDR3s in all four CD4+ subsets.

Looked up from germline, CDR1 is MNHEY and CDR2 is SVGAGI. J lost 7 bases, V lost 6 bases, and 13 bases had no gene match. This CDR3 region has 15 residues. This clonotype originated in a man aged 30 to 45 with type 1 diabetes. The sample consisted of naive CD4+ T cells from blood. The V and J genes are TRBV6-5 and TRBJ1-2; TRBD1 agrees at 8 bases. The CDR3 DNA is TGTGCCAGCAGAAGGATCGGGGCAGGGGGCAGTGGCTACACCTTC. Its protein product is CASRRIGAGGSGYTF.